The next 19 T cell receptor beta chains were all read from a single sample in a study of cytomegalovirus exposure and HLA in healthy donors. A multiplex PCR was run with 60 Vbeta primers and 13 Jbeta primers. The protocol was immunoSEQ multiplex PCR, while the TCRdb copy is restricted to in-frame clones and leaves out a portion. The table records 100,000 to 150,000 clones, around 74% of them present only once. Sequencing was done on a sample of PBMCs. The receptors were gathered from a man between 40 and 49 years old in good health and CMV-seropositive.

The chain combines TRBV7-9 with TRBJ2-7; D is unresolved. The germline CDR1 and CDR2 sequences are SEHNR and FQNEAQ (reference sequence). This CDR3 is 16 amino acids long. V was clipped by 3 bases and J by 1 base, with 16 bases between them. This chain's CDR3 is CASSFGAQTSSYEQYF. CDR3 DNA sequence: TGTGCCAGCAGCTTCGGTGCGCAGACATCTTCCTACGAGCAGTACTTC.

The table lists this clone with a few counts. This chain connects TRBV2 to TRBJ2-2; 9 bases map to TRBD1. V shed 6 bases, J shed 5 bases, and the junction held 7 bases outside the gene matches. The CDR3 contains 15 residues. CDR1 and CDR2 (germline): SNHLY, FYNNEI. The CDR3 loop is CASREDRGSTGELFF. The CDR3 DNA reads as TGTGCCAGCAGGGAGGACAGGGGTTCAACCGGGGAGCTGTTTTTT.

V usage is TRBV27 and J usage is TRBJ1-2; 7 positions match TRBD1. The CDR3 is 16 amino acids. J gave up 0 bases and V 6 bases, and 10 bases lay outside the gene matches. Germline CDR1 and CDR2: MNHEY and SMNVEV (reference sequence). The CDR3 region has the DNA TGTGCCAGCAGCCTAGGGGGCGAAAACCCTAACTATGGCTACACCTTC. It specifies CASSLGGENPNYGYTF.

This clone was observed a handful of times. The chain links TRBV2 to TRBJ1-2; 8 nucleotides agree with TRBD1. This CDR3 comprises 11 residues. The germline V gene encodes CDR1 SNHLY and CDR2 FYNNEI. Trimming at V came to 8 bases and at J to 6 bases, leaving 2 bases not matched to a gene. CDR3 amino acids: CASHRGNGYTF. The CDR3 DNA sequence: TGTGCCAGCCACAGGGGGAATGGCTACACCTTC.

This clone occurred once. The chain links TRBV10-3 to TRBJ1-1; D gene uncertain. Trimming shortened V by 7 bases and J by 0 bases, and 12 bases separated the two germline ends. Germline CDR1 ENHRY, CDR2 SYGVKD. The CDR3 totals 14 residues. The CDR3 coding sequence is TGTGCCATCAAACTGGGAGGTTTGAACACTGAAGCTTTCTTT. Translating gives CAIKLGGLNTEAFF.

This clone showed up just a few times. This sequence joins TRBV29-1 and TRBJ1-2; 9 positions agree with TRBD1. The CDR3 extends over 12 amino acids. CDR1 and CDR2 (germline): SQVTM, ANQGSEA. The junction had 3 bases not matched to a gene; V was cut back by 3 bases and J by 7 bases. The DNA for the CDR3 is TGCAGCGTTGACGGGACAGGGAGTGGCTACACCTTC. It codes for CSVDGTGSGYTF.

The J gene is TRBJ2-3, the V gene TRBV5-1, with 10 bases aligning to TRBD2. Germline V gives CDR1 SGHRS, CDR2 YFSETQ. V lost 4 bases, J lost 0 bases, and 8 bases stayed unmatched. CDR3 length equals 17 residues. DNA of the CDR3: TGCGCCAGCAGCAACAAGCCTAGCGGGGGAAGCACAGATACGCAGTATTTT. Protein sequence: CASSNKPSGGSTDTQYF. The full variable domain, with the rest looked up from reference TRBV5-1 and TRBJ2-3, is KAGVTQTPRYLIKTRGQQVTLSCSPISGHRSVSWYQQTPGQGLQFLFEYFSETQRNKGNFPGRFSGRQFSNSRSEMNVSTLELGDSALYLCASSNKPSGGSTDTQYFGPGTRLTVL.

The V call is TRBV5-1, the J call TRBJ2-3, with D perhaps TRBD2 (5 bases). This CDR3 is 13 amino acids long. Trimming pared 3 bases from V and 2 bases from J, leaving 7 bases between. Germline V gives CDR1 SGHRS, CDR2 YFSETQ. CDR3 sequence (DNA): TGCGCCAGCAGCTCCGGGAACACAGATACGCAGTATTTT. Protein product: CASSSGNTDTQYF.

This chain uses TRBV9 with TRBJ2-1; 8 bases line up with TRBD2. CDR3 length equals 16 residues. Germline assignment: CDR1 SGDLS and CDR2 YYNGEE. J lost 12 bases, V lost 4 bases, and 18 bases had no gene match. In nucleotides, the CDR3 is TGTGCCAGCAGCTCCCCTTTGCGGGGGGTCTCTAAGCGGCAGTTCTTC. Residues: CASSSPLRGVSKRQFF.

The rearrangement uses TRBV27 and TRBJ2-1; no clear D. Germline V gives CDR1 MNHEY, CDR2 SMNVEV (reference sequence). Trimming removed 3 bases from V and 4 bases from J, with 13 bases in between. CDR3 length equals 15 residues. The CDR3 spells CASSLWATSYNEQFF. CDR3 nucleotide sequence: TGTGCCAGCAGTTTGTGGGCAACGTCTTACAATGAGCAGTTCTTC.

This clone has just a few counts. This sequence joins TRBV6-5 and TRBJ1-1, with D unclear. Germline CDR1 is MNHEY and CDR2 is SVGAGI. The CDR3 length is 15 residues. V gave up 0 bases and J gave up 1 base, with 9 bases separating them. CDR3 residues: CASSYSGGPNTEAFF. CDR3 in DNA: TGTGCCAGCAGTTACTCTGGTGGGCCGAACACTGAAGCTTTCTTT.

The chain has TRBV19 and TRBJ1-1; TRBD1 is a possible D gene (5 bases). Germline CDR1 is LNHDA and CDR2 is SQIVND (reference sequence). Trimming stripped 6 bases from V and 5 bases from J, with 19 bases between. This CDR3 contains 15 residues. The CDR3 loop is CASSLILGGKTEAFF. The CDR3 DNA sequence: TGTGCCAGTAGCCTGATCCTGGGGGGAAAGACTGAAGCTTTCTTT. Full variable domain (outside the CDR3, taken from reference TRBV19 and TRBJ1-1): DGGITQSPKYLFRKEGQNVTLSCEQNLNHDAMYWYRQDPGQGLRLIYYSQIVNDFQKGDIAEGYSVSREKKESFPLTVTSAQKNPTAFYLCASSLILGGKTEAFFGQGTRLTVV.

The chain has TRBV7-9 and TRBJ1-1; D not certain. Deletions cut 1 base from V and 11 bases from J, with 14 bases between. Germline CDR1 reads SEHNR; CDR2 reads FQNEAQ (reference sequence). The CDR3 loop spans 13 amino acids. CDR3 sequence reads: CASSLVERGTAFF. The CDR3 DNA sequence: TGTGCCAGCAGCTTAGTGGAGCGGGGAACGGCTTTCTTT. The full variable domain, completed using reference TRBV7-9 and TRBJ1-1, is DTGVSQNPRHKITKRGQNVTFRCDPISEHNRLYWYRQTLGQGPEFLTYFQNEAQLEKSRLLSDRFSAERPKGSFSTLEIQRTEQGDSAMYLCASSLVERGTAFFGQGTRLTVV.

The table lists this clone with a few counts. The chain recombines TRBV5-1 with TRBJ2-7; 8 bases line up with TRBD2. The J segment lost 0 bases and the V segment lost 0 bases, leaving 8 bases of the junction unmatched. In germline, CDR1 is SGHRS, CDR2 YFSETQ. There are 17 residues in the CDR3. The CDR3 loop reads CASSLEGRLAGSYEQYF. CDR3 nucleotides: TGCGCCAGCAGCTTGGAGGGGCGGCTAGCGGGCTCCTACGAGCAGTACTTC.

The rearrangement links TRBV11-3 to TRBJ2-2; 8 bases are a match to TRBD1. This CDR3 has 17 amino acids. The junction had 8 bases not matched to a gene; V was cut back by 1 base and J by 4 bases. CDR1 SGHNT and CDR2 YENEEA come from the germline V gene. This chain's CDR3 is CASSLADRGSRTGELFF. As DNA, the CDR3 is TGTGCCAGCAGCTTAGCTGACAGGGGATCCCGCACCGGGGAGCTGTTTTTT.

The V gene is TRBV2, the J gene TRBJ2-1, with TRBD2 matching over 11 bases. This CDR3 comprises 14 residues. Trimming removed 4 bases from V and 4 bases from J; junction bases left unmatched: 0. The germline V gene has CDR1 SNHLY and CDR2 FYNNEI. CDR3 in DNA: TGTGCCAGCAGTGGACTAGCGGGATACAATGAGCAGTTCTTC. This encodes CASSGLAGYNEQFF.

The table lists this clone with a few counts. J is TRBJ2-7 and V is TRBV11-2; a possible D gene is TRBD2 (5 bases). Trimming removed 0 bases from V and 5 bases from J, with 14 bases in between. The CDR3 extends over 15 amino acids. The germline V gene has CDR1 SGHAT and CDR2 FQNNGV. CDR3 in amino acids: CASSLDLATAHEQYF. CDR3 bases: TGTGCCAGCAGCTTAGATCTAGCCACGGCGCACGAGCAGTACTTC.

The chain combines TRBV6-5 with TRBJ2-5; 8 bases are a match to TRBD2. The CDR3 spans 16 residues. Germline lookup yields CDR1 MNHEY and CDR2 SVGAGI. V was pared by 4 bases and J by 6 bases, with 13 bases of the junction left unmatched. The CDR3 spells CASSSPWETSVKTQYF. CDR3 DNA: TGTGCCAGCAGTTCACCTTGGGAGACTAGCGTAAAGACCCAGTACTTC.

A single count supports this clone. The CDR3 DNA is TGTGCCAGCAAGCATGCAGGGGGCGATACGCAGTATTTT. It translates to CASKHAGGDTQYF. This sequence joins TRBV28 and TRBJ2-3, with 8 bases that match TRBD1. With 7 bases clipped from V and 6 bases from J, the junction kept 6 bases outside the gene matches. Germline V lookup: CDR1 MDHEN, CDR2 SYDVKM. The CDR3 sequence is 13 residues long.